Below, 8 T cell receptor beta chains from the same sample are listed, as sequenced in a study of blood T cell repertoires in COVID-19. Data came from immunoSEQ multiplex PCR; TCRdb stores just in-frame clones and leaves some out. The sample carries hundreds of thousands of clones, about nine tenths recorded once. The sequenced material came from peripheral blood. The origin of the receptors is a woman in her 70s with COVID-19, enrolled during active disease.

V and J are TRBV28 and TRBJ1-1, with 7 bases aligning to TRBD1. From germline, CDR1 is MDHEN and CDR2 SYDVKM. The CDR3 has 16 residues. The V segment lost 4 bases and the J segment 5 bases; nucleotides outside the gene matches: 13. This CDR3 reads CASSSPRQGGKTEAFF. DNA for the CDR3: TGTGCCAGCAGTTCCCCAAGACAGGGAGGTAAGACTGAAGCTTTCTTT. The full variable domain, its missing parts supplied by reference TRBV28 and TRBJ1-1, is DVKVTQSSRYLVKRTGEKVFLECVQDMDHENMFWYRQDPGLGLRLIYFSYDVKMKEKGDIPEGYSVSREKKERFSLILESASTNQTSMYLCASSSPRQGGKTEAFFGQGTRLTVV.

The chain joins TRBV3-1 (or the pseudogene TRBV3-2) to TRBJ1-2, with TRBD1 as a possible D gene (6 bases). Germline V CDR1 and CDR2: LGHDT, YNNKEL (reference sequence). This CDR3 has 17 residues. Trimming removed 3 bases from V and 0 bases from J, with 17 bases in between. CDR3 coding DNA: TGTGCCAGCAGCCACAGGGGCCTTCTCTCAGCTAACTATGGCTACACCTTC. Amino acid sequence: CASSHRGLLSANYGYTF.

V gene TRBV21-1 combines with J gene TRBJ2-4; TRBD1, as called in the table, went unchecked against the DNA. TRBV21-1 is reported as a pseudogene. The length of the CDR3 is 10 residues. The CDR3 nucleotides read TGTGCCAGCAGACACGGGACAAAGTACTTC. Protein: CASRHGTKYF.

Note on this clone: The DNA is omitted, as the CDR3 cannot be located on it reliably, and the CDR3 follows TCRdb's listing. V gene TRBV21-1 combines with J gene TRBJ2-3; the DNA was not used to check the table's D call, TRBD1. TRBV21-1 is described as a pseudogene. The CDR3 adds up to 12 amino acids, both ends counted. The CDR3 sequence is CASSWGQGAQYF.

Regarding this clone: The same CDR3 is also encoded by other DNA sequences in this sample. The V call is TRBV28, the J call TRBJ1-2, with D hard to call. The CDR3 contains 12 residues. V was cut by 3 bases and J by 8 bases, with 10 bases left in between. Germline CDR1 and CDR2: MDHEN and SYDVKM. The DNA for the CDR3 is TGTGCCAGCAGTTTGGGAGGGTACGGCTACACCTTC. As protein: CASSLGGYGYTF.

The chain is built from TRBV2 and TRBJ1-1; possible D gene TRBD1, 6 bases. CDR3 length equals 13 residues. V was trimmed by 6 bases and J by 4 bases, leaving 12 bases between them. Germline lookup yields CDR1 SNHLY and CDR2 FYNNEI. The CDR3 DNA follows: TGTGCCAGCAGAGTTACAGGGATCACTGAAGCTTTCTTT. The encoded protein is CASRVTGITEAFF.

The chain employs TRBV4-1 and TRBJ2-3; 15 nucleotides match TRBD2. Germline assignment: CDR1 MGHRA and CDR2 YSYEKL. The length of the CDR3 is 16 residues. V gave up 1 base and J gave up 9 bases; unmatched junction bases: 5. The CDR3 DNA sequence: TGCGCCAGCAGCCAAGTCGGACTAGCGGGGGGGACAACGCAGTATTTT. Amino acid sequence: CASSQVGLAGGTTQYF.

The rearrangement uses TRBV24-1 and TRBJ2-2, with 8 bases fitting TRBD1. CDR3 length: 16 residues. Germline trimming cut 1 base from V and 3 bases from J; bases unmatched to any gene: 3. Germline V gives CDR1 KGHDR, CDR2 SFDVKD. DNA of the CDR3: TGTGCCACCAGTGATTTCGGACAGGGATACACCGGGGAGCTGTTTTTT. As protein: CATSDFGQGYTGELFF.